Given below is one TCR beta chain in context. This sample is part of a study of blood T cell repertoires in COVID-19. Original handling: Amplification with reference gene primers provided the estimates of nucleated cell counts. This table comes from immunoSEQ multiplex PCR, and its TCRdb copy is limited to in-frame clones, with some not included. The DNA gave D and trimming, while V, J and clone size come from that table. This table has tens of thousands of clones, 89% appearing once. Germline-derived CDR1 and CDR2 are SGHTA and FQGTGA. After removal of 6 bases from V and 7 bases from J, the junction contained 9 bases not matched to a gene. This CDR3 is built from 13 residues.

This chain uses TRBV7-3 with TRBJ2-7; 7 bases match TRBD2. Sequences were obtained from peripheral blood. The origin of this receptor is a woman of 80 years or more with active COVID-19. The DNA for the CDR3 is TGTGCCAGCAGGGAGGGAGGGCCTCGGGAGCAGTACTTC. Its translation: CASREGGPREQYF.